The clone carrying this T cell receptor beta chain showed up many times. Its antigen is still unknown. The germline gene is not matched at one end of the junction; a read error may be the cause. Per the original methods: Clinicopathological groups of papillary thyroid cancer showed CDR3 differences that were used to build a distant-metastasis classifier. MiXCR re-clonotyped the PCR reads for TCRdb. The V and J calls follow TCRdb's processing rather than the paper's. Altogether around 26,000 clones are present, approximately 13% being singletons, with the ten largest covering 17%. The entire patient cohort was treatment-naive prior to thyroid surgery. This entry belongs to a study of metastatic and nonmetastatic thyroid tumors. Overall study: Where malignant and benign thyroid patients were concerned, repertoires were compared across blood and tumor or nodule tissue.

The CDR3 is made up of 12 amino acids. The germline gives CDR1 ENHRY, CDR2 SYGVKD. Study-level findings and limits: The study reportedly found significantly higher TCR beta diversity in malignant thyroid tumors than benign nodules, in blood and tumor.

The V and J genes are TRBV10-3 and TRBJ2-7, with D possibly matching TRBD2 (6 bases). This TCR was sampled from a female donor with papillary thyroid cancer or a benign thyroid nodule (not recorded which). Some clones in this sample may be carry-over from other donors' samples. Sequenced input: blood. DNA for the CDR3: TGTGCCACCAGTGGGGACGGAGGGGAGCAGTACTTC. Residues: CATSGDGGEQYF.